The entry below describes one T cell receptor beta chain. Its target is not known. Here immunoSEQ multiplex PCR was the method, and the copy in TCRdb shows in-frame clones only, minus some. The table shows approximately 33,000 clones, with roughly four fifths occurring only once. The CDR3 consists of 15 residues. Germline V gene data show CDR1 as SGDLS and CDR2 as YYNGEE. The J segment lost 5 bases and the V segment lost 4 bases, leaving 4 bases of the junction unmatched. This specimen belongs to a study of early stage breast cancer tumors. Study outcomes and limitations: Most shared enriched TCRB sequences were commonly generated ones.

This clonotype originated in a person aged 35 to 50 with breast cancer. Sample: blood. The chain combines TRBV9 with TRBJ2-1; 12 nucleotides align to TRBD2. DNA of the CDR3: TGTGCCAGCAGCCCCCGGACTAGCGGGAACAATGAGCAGTTCTTC. It yields the protein CASSPRTSGNNEQFF.